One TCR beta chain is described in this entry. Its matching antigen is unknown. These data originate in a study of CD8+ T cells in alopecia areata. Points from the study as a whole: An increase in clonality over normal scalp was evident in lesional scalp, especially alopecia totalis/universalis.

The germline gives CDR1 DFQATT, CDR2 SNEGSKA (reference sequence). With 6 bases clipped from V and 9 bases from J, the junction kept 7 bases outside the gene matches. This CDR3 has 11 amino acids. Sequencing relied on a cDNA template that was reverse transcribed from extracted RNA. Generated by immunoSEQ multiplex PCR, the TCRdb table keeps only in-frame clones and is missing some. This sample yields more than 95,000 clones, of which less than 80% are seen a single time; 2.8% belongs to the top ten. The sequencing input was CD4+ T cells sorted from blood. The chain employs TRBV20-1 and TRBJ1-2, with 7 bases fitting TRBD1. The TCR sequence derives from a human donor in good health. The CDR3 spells CSALGQASYTF. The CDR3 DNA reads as TGCAGTGCATTAGGACAGGCTAGCTACACCTTC.